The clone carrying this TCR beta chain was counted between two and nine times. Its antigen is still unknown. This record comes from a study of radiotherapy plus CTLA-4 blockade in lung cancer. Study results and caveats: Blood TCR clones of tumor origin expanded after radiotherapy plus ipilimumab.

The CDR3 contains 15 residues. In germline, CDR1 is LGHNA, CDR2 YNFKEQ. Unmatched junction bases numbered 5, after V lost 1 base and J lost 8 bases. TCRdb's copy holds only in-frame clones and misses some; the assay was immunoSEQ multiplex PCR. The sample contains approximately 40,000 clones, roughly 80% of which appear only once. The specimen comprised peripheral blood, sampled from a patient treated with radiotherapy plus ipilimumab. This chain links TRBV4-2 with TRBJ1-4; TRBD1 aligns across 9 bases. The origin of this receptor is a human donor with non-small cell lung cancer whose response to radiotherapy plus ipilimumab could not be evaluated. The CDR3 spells CASSQAGTGNEKLFF. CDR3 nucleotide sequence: TGTGCCAGCAGCCAAGCCGGGACAGGGAACGAAAAACTGTTTTTT.